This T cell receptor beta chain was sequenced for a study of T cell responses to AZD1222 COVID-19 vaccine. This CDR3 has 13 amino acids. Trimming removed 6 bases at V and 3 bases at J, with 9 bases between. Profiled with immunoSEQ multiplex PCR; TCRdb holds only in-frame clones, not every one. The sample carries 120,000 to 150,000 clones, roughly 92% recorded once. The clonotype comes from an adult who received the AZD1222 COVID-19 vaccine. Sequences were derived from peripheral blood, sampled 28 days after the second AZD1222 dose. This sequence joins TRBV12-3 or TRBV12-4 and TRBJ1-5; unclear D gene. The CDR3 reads CASRSGYNQPQHF. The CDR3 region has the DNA TGTGCCAGCAGATCAGGCTACAATCAGCCCCAGCATTTT.